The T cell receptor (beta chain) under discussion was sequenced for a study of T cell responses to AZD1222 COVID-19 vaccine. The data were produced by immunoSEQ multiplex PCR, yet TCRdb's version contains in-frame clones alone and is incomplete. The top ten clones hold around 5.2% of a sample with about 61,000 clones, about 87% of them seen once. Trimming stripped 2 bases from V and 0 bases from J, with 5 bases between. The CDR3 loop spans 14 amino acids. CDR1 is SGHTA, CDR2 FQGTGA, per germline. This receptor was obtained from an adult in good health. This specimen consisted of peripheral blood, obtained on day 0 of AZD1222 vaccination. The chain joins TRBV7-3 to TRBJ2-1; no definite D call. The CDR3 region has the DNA TGTGCCAGCAGCTTAGGAAGCTCCTACAATGAGCAGTTCTTC. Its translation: CASSLGSSYNEQFF.